This TCR beta chain was obtained from a study of identical twins. Germline-derived CDR1 and CDR2 are SQVTM and ANQGSEA. V lost 4 bases and J lost 5; bases outside the gene matches: 5. The CDR3 has 13 residues. Study-wide results and caveats: The study found weaker excess twin sharing in beta out-of-frame sequences. Conclusions rested on cross-sectional statistics rather than following the same donors. It was possible that invariant MAIT and iNKT cells partly confounded the zero-insertion analyses.

Details on this clonotype: Its antigen is as yet unknown.

A universal primer site came from template switching; cDNA carried unique molecular identifiers. Each CDR3 protein is one row after TCRdb ran MiXCR on the 5' RACE reads. The repertoire holds approximately 410,000 distinct CDR3 sequences, with under 20% as singletons. Sequencing was done on a sample of naive T cells sorted from blood. The chain recombines TRBV29-1 with TRBJ2-4; 7 bases fit TRBD1. The clonotype originates from a man in his forties or fifties in good health. The CDR3 coding sequence is TGCAGCGTTGGCGACAGGGTGGAAAACATTCAGTACTTC. It encodes CSVGDRVENIQYF.